The TCR beta chain under discussion was sequenced for a study of CD8 T cells in Susac syndrome. With random hexamers, roughly 0.5 to 1 ug RNA was reverse transcribed. A single record per CDR3 protein comes from TCRdb applying MiXCR to the immunoSEQ multiplex PCR reads. The repertoire holds about 150,000 distinct CDR3 sequences, nearly 97% seen once, with 0.15% in the top ten. CDR1 GTSNPN and CDR2 SVGIG come from the germline V gene (reference sequence). The CDR3 is 14 amino acids. Deletions cut 3 bases from V and 1 base from J, with 12 bases between. The receptor comes from a human donor with multiple sclerosis. The chain joins TRBV30 to TRBJ1-1, with D maybe TRBD1 (5 bases). The sample taken for sequencing was CD8+ T cells from PBMCs. The CDR3 DNA reads as TGTGCCTGGAGGGGTGGGACTTGGAACACTGAAGCTTTCTTT. It codes for CAWRGGTWNTEAFF.